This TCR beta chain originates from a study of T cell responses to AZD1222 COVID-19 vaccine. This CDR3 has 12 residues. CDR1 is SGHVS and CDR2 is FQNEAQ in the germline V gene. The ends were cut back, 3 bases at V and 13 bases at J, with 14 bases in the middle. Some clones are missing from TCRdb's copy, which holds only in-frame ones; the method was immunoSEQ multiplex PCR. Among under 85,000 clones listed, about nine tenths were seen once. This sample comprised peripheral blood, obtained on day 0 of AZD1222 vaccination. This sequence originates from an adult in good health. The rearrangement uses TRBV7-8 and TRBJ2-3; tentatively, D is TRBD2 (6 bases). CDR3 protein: CASSLVETSKYF. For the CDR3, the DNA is TGTGCCAGCAGCTTGGTCGAAACTAGCAAGTATTTT.